These 13 T cell receptor beta chains were sequenced from one sample in a study of shared clonotypes between healthy human individuals. Repertoires were generated with immunoSEQ multiplex PCR, while TCRdb's copy carries only in-frame clones and drops some. This sample yields roughly 2.5 million clones, of which over 85% are seen a single time; around 0.15% belongs to the top ten. Material for sequencing was naive CD4+ T cells sorted from blood. Described subset: CD45RA+ positively selected. These receptors all stem from a man younger than 35 in good health.

This clone was counted only a few times. The chain recombines TRBV9 with TRBJ1-1; possibly TRBD1 for D (6 bases). Trimming took 0 bases from V and 0 from J, leaving 9 bases between them. Per the germline V gene, CDR1 is SGDLS and CDR2 is YYNGEE. The CDR3 length is 15 residues. The CDR3 sequence is CASSVAGQVNTEAFF. Here the CDR3 DNA reads TGTGCCAGCAGCGTAGCGGGACAAGTGAACACTGAAGCTTTCTTT.

This clone was observed a few times. The gene calls are TRBV11-2 and TRBJ1-1, with D possibly being TRBD1 (5 bases). The CDR3 loop spans 13 amino acids. The V end was cut by 7 bases, the J end by 9 bases, with 18 bases between. CDR1 is SGHAT, CDR2 FQNNGV, per germline. CDR3 amino acids: CASKGTTAMKAFF. DNA for the CDR3: TGTGCCAGCAAAGGGACGACAGCGATGAAAGCTTTCTTT.

V usage is TRBV5-1 and J usage is TRBJ1-3; 7 nucleotides align to TRBD1. V shed 2 bases and J 0 bases; nucleotides not matched to a gene: 5. The V gene's germline CDR1 is SGHRS and CDR2 YFSETQ. This CDR3 is built from 16 residues. The CDR3: CASSLGQVSSGNTIYF. The CDR3 DNA reads TGCGCCAGCAGCTTAGGACAGGTTAGCTCTGGAAACACCATATATTTT.

The chain links TRBV7-2 to TRBJ1-5; D gene ambiguous. Trimming left V 5 bases short and J 0 bases short, with 11 bases between. The CDR3 loop spans 15 amino acids. CDR1 and CDR2 from the germline V gene are SGHTA and FQGNSA. CDR3 bases: TGTGCCAGCAGCCCGGCAGTTAATAGCAATCAGCCCCAGCATTTT. Protein: CASSPAVNSNQPQHF.

In its sample, this clone was seen a few times. CDR3 amino acids: CASSLMGQPQHF. In nucleotides, the CDR3 is TGTGCCAGCAGCTTAATGGGACAGCCCCAGCATTTT. The gene calls are TRBV5-6 and TRBJ1-5; D gene ambiguous. CDR3 size: 12 residues. Germline V gives CDR1 SGHDT, CDR2 YYEEEE. Trimming cost V 2 bases and J 7 bases, with 7 bases left between them.

This clone was seen a handful of times. Other nucleotide sequences from this sample produce the same CDR3. This chain uses TRBV10-3 with TRBJ1-5; the D gene is possibly TRBD1 (5 bases). The ends were cut back, 6 bases at V and 0 bases at J, with 6 bases in the middle. Germline CDR1 reads ENHRY; CDR2 reads SYGVKD. This CDR3 is 13 amino acids long. The CDR3 loop reads CAISRDSNQPQHF. The CDR3 DNA is TGTGCCATCAGCAGGGATAGCAATCAGCCCCAGCATTTT.

With respect to this clone: The same CDR3 can be traced to other DNA sequences in this sample. The chain couples TRBV6-5 to TRBJ2-1, with no clear D. V dropped 0 bases and J dropped 1 base, with 7 bases sitting between them. The CDR3 contains 15 residues. Germline V gives CDR1 MNHEY, CDR2 SVGAGI. The CDR3 protein is CASSYSGRSYNEQFF. The CDR3 DNA reads as TGTGCCAGCAGTTACTCAGGGCGTTCCTACAATGAGCAGTTCTTC.

The gene calls are TRBV5-1 and TRBJ2-7; 7 nucleotides agree with TRBD2. Trimming cost V 6 bases and J 0 bases; bases outside gene matches: 6. The germline V gene encodes CDR1 SGHRS and CDR2 YFSETQ. The CDR3 sequence is 14 residues long. The CDR3 loop is CASKGGGSSYEQYF. The CDR3 region has the DNA TGCGCCAGCAAAGGCGGGGGAAGCTCCTACGAGCAGTACTTC.

A few counts support this clone. This chain connects TRBV7-9 to TRBJ1-2; weak D call: TRBD1 (5 bases). With 5 bases removed from V and 8 bases from J, the gap between germline ends came to 21 bases. There are 15 residues in the CDR3. Germline V gene sequence: CDR1 SEHNR, CDR2 FQNEAQ (reference sequence). This CDR3 reads CASSPEKGRLGGYTF. In DNA form, the CDR3 reads TGTGCCAGCAGCCCTGAGAAGGGGCGGCTAGGAGGCTACACCTTC.

V gene TRBV10-3 combines with J gene TRBJ2-7; D tentatively fits TRBD1 or TRBD2 (5 bases each). The ends were cut back, 4 bases at V and 5 bases at J, with 15 bases in the middle. This CDR3 contains 14 residues. Germline CDR1 reads ENHRY; CDR2 reads SYGVKD. CDR3 residues: CAISGGSWINEQYF. In nucleotides, the CDR3 is TGTGCCATCAGTGGGGGGAGCTGGATAAACGAGCAGTACTTC.

The genes are TRBV5-1 and TRBJ2-3; D is possibly TRBD2 (5 bases). Trimming shortened V by 3 bases and J by 4 bases, and 12 bases separated the two germline ends. CDR1 and CDR2 from the germline V gene are SGHRS and YFSETQ. The CDR3 contains 14 residues. DNA of the CDR3: TGCGCCAGCAGCTCCGGACTTCCTGCAGATACGCAGTATTTT. It translates to CASSSGLPADTQYF.

DNA of the CDR3: TGTGCCAGCAGCCCCCCTCTAGCAGATACGCAGTATTTT. It translates to CASSPPLADTQYF. This chain joins TRBV5-4 and TRBJ2-3; D not certain. The CDR3 covers 13 residues. The V gene lost 4 bases and the J gene lost 4 bases, with 10 bases spanning the gap. Germline CDR1 reads SGHNT; CDR2 reads YYREEE (reference sequence).

Of note for this clone: Other DNA sequences of this sample code for an identical CDR3. The rearrangement links TRBV5-1 to TRBJ1-1; D gene ambiguous. The V and J ends lost 3 bases and 0 bases respectively, with 9 bases between them. The CDR3 is 14 amino acids. Germline V gene data show CDR1 as SGHRS and CDR2 as YFSETQ. CDR3 nucleotides: TGCGCCAGCAGCTCTGACGGTATGAACACTGAAGCTTTCTTT. Its translation: CASSSDGMNTEAFF.